The 9 T cell receptor beta chains presented below share a single source sample, sequenced in a study of blood T cells in healthy people across ages. Primed by a sample-barcoded 5' primer and a J-beta primer mix, a second PCR proceeded for about 6 to 12 cycles. TCRdb re-called the 5' RACE reads through MiXCR, storing one row per CDR3 protein. The sample lists some 1,000,000 distinct CDR3 sequences, almost 25% seen once, with 0.65% to 0.75% in the top ten. The same specimen was also included in a second study, on T cells of mothers and their children.

Input material: blood. The receptors come from a girl aged 2 to 10 in good health.

The sample holds a few counts of this clonotype. The rearrangement joins TRBV20-1 to TRBJ2-5; 8 nucleotides line up with TRBD2. The CDR3 contains 15 residues. From germline, CDR1 is DFQATT and CDR2 SNEGSKA (reference sequence). With V trimmed by 6 bases and J by 3 bases, 12 bases remained unmatched. The CDR3, as DNA: TGCAGTGCCCCCGGGGGGGCTCCGGGAAAAGAGACCCAGTACTTC. Translating it yields CSAPGGAPGKETQYF.

This clonotype was observed a handful of times. As DNA, the CDR3 is TGCAGCTTCCGGACAGGGGGATATGAGCAGTTCTTC. Translating it yields CSFRTGGYEQFF. This sequence joins TRBV29-1 and TRBJ2-1; 10 bases line up with TRBD1. The CDR3 covers 12 residues. CDR1 SQVTM and CDR2 ANQGSEA come from the germline V gene. Losses at the gene ends were 8 bases for V and 8 bases for J; bases not matched to a gene: 6.

V is TRBV6-1 and J is TRBJ2-5, with a possible D match to TRBD2 (6 bases). V gave up 3 bases and J gave up 5 bases, with 13 bases separating them. The CDR3 has 14 amino acids. Germline values: CDR1 MNHNS, CDR2 SASEGT. In DNA, the CDR3 is TGTGCCAGCAGTGATGGTAGGGGACTGGAGACCCAGTACTTC. Its translation is CASSDGRGLETQYF.

The table lists this clonotype with a few counts. This rearrangement joins TRBV6-1 to TRBJ1-2, with a possible D match to TRBD1 (5 bases). Trimming pared 5 bases from V and 1 base from J, leaving 20 bases between. The CDR3 sequence is 17 residues long. Germline CDR1 reads MNHNS; CDR2 reads SASEGT. The CDR3, as DNA: TGTGCCAGCAGTACCGGGGGAGTCGGGCTGATTAACTATGGCTACACCTTC. Encoded protein: CASSTGGVGLINYGYTF.

This clonotype was observed a few times. V usage is TRBV5-1 and J usage is TRBJ2-7; 10 bases map to TRBD1. The length of the CDR3 is 16 residues. J gave up 1 base and V 5 bases, and 9 bases lay outside the gene matches. Germline assignment: CDR1 SGHRS and CDR2 YFSETQ. CDR3: CASSLLGTGESYEQYF. DNA of the CDR3: TGCGCCAGCAGTTTATTAGGGACAGGGGAATCCTACGAGCAGTACTTC.

V is TRBV27 and J is TRBJ2-5, with 13 bases that match TRBD2. Judging by the DNA end, TRBJ2-1 fits better; the J call may be wrong. The CDR3 contains 17 residues. Germline CDR1 is MNHEY and CDR2 is SMNVEV (reference sequence). CDR3 sequence: CASSLLPGLAGPIEQFF. The CDR3 nucleotides read TGTGCCAGCAGTTTATTACCGGGACTAGCGGGACCAATTGAGCAGTTCTTC.

This clonotype occurred a few times. The rearrangement links TRBV24-1 to TRBJ2-1; 13 nucleotides agree with TRBD2. CDR1 is KGHDR, CDR2 SFDVKD, per germline. The CDR3 runs to 17 residues. Trimming at V came to 4 bases and at J to 10 bases, leaving 12 bases not matched to a gene. The CDR3 here is CATSDPLLAGGWQEQFF. Here the CDR3 DNA reads TGTGCCACCAGTGACCCCTTACTAGCGGGAGGGTGGCAGGAGCAGTTCTTC.

This clonotype was detected only a few times. The CDR3 sequence: CSVSQDRGGQPQHF. The DNA for the CDR3 is TGCAGCGTTAGCCAGGACAGGGGAGGACAGCCCCAGCATTTT. The gene calls are TRBV29-1 and TRBJ1-5, with 9 bases aligning to TRBD1. This CDR3 is 14 amino acids long. The germline V gene has CDR1 SQVTM and CDR2 ANQGSEA. V trimming: 5 bases; J trimming: 7 bases; junction bases outside the gene matches: 9.

The chain carries TRBV5-4 and TRBJ2-3, with 12 bases lining up with TRBD2. This CDR3 spans 16 amino acids. Losses at the gene ends were 1 base for V and 4 bases for J; bases not matched to a gene: 4. The germline CDR1 and CDR2 sequences are SGHNT and YYREEE (reference sequence). CDR3 nucleotides: TGTGCCAGCAGCTTGAAGCGACTAGCGGGAGCAGATACGCAGTATTTT. Its protein is CASSLKRLAGADTQYF.